This TCR beta chain was captured by sequencing in a study of shared clonotypes between healthy human individuals. Study information: Three plates each covered CD4 naive and memory; CD8 naive two, CD8 memory one.

Findings of the study overall: The sole specimen, blood, was sampled, and tissue repertoires likely differ. Naive CD4 clonotype sharing across several donors was around 5.5%.

CDR1 is GTSNPN, CDR2 SVGIG, per germline (reference sequence). This CDR3 has 12 residues. Between the trimmed V and J ends, which lost 0 bases and 9 bases, there was a span of 9 bases. With respect to this clone: Its antigen is still unknown.

The protocol was immunoSEQ multiplex PCR, while the TCRdb copy is restricted to in-frame clones and leaves out a portion. In the table there are hundreds of thousands of clones, 95% to 98% of which are singletons. This sequence originates from a woman aged 25 to 39 in good health. The sequencing sample was made of naive CD4+ T cells sorted from blood. Specified subset: CD45RA+ positively selected. J is TRBJ1-5 and V is TRBV30, with D hard to call. As DNA, the CDR3 is TGTGCCTGGAGTGTACCGGCGGGGCCCCAGCATTTT. Amino acids: CAWSVPAGPQHF.